This TCR beta chain stems from a study of T cells after yellow fever vaccination. Study-level points and caveats: Primary-vaccination clones mostly resurfaced post-booster (about 95% CD4, 85% to 90% CD8). A faster peak, day 5 versus 15, was reached by the weaker secondary response. Bulk-population clonotypes that are abundant could appear as contaminants in FACS-sorted repertoires.

This clonotype was counted at least ten times. Its antigen remains unknown. TCRdb itself ran the 5' RACE reads through MiXCR, one entry per CDR3 protein. Of tens of thousands of distinct CDR3 sequences listed, roughly 7.4% were seen once; the top ten hold roughly 31%. The sample was CD8+ T cells sorted from PBMCs, taken more than 14 days after the first yellow fever vaccination. This receptor was obtained from a man aged 18 to 29 who received the YFV17D yellow fever vaccine.

The CDR3 region is CASSATGPEAFF. The DNA for the CDR3 is TGTGCCAGCAGCGCGACAGGACCTGAAGCTTTCTTT. The chain uses TRBV7-2 and TRBJ1-1; D is perhaps TRBD1 (6 bases). Germline V gene lookup returns CDR1 SGHTA and CDR2 FQGNSA. The V gene lost 5 bases and the J gene lost 6 bases, with 10 bases spanning the gap. This CDR3 has 12 amino acids. Looking up the rest from reference TRBV7-2 and TRBJ1-1 gives the full variable domain: GAGVSQSPSNKVTEKGKDVELRCDPISGHTALYWYRQSLGQGLEFLIYFQGNSAPDKSGLPSDRFSAERTGGSVSTLTIQRTQQEDSAVYLCASSATGPEAFFGQGTRLTVV.